This T cell receptor (beta chain) was sequenced for a study of cytomegalovirus exposure and HLA in healthy donors (dated by TCRdb to the late 2010s). A note on the overall study: An earlier analysis of approximately 640 of the donors reported roughly 300 Gb of sequence data and some 100 million unique TCR beta sequences from about 179 million T cells. Around 300 gigabases of sequencing data and approximately 85 million unique TCR sequences were included in an early release covering about 620 HLA-typed donors. The genetic ancestry cluster associated with self-reported Caucasian donors included about 84% of the 350 to 500 genotyped donors. The study aimed to test whether cataloging public T cell receptors could reveal signatures of past pathogen exposure. The T cell repertoires of several hundred subjects were profiled by immunosequencing and related to cytomegalovirus serostatus. In addition to the first cohort of around 670 subjects, a separate validation cohort of 100 to 150 different subjects was used. The study combined high-throughput TCR immunosequencing, statistical association of individual TCRs with disease status, and machine learning to predict cytomegalovirus infection status. In a later analysis, previously published TCR beta repertoires from several hundred donors were re-analyzed and high-resolution HLA genotyping was added so that TCR occurrence patterns could be studied. Rather than drawing on any new phenotypic data, the later analysis identified candidate immune exposures from TCR beta sequences and the way those sequences occurred across donors. An earlier analysis of some 500 of the donors used high-throughput TCR beta sequencing to judge whether each TCR beta V gene segment behaved as functional or pseudogenic. Donor age, sex, ethnicity and CMV serostatus were collected together with the repertoire data. A later genetic analysis took genome-wide SNP genotypes for about 65% of the 666 donors and used that subset as a discovery cohort. All discovery cohort repertoires had been generated on a single sequencing platform. HLA typing included class I and class II loci at four-digit resolution. The number of typed donors differed by locus: roughly 629-640 for A, B, C, DRB1 and DQB1; some 540 for DQA1; around 580 for DPA1; and roughly 450 for DPB1. Because of strong linkage in the cohort, a handful of DR-DQ haplotypes were treated as single units for association and clustering. Among roughly 400 genotyped donors of the cohort, an average of roughly 230,000 unique TCR beta nucleotide sequences was sequenced per donor, of which roughly 17% were non-productive.

Per the germline V gene, SQVTM is the CDR1 and ANQGSEA is the CDR2. V has 7 bases trimmed and J has 3 bases trimmed; junction bases matching no gene number 6. The CDR3 has 12 amino acids, counting the end cysteine and phenylalanine. Kept here is only the CDR3 DNA, which spans 36 bases and is read in frame from base 1. The cohort consisted of 650 to 700 healthy bone marrow donors. At the time of sampling, all cohort members were nominally healthy, though unrecorded immune exposures were likely present. The donor was CMV seropositive and belonged to the group of 250 to 350 seropositive cohort members. Each donor provided a peripheral blood sample, and peripheral blood mononuclear cells were used for TCR beta sequencing. Genomic DNA was extracted from the blood cell samples with the Qiagen DNeasy Blood Extraction Kit. The protocol used for the library was the immunoSEQ multiplex PCR assay. For the multiplex PCR, a mixture combining 60 forward primers for TCR Vbeta segments and 13 reverse primers for TCR Jbeta segments was used. The CDR3 region of rearranged TCR beta genes was amplified from genomic DNA by a multiplex PCR assay. Amplified TCR beta libraries were sequenced as 87-base-pair reads on the Illumina HiSeq System. As for the authors' bioinformatics: A later analysis counted some 80 million unique TCR beta chains across the 666 repertoires, and approximately 11 million of these chains were shared by at least two donors. A nearest-neighbor algorithm error-corrected the raw reads and collapsed the reads into unique sequences, merging closely related sequences to remove PCR and sequencing errors. CDR3 sequences were aligned to IMGT reference sequences to assign V, D and J gene segments. Each retained sequence needed at least a six-nucleotide match to both a V gene segment and a J gene segment. Rearrangements were called productive when the CDR3 lacked stop codons and stayed in frame with V and J; all others were non-productive. Following IMGT convention, CDR3 was defined as the stretch from the second conserved V-encoded cysteine up to the conserved J-encoded phenylalanine. The earlier analysis of approximately 590 of the donors excluded any sequence lacking an unambiguous match to a single V gene segment. In an earlier analysis of approximately 590 of the donors, V segments were called functional above 56.7% productive rearrangements and were called segregating when the between-donor standard deviation exceeded 5%. A statistical classification framework was developed to diagnose cytomegalovirus status using the catalog of TCR beta chain sequences. V and J gene assignment, in a later analysis, came from comparing TCR nucleotide sequences with IMGT/GENE-DB human TR gene sequences. The TCRdist pipeline was used in a later analysis to assign CDR3 sequences and most-parsimonious VDJ recombination scenarios. In a later analysis, each TCR beta chain was defined by its CDR3 amino acid sequence together with its V-gene family, and reads lacking a unique V-gene family were excluded. In a later analysis, 550 to 650 highly shared, low-generation-probability nucleotide sequences were removed to address suspected cross-contamination and a sequencing artifact. For each public chain, a later analysis derived a clonal expansion index from normalized ranks of inferred template counts within each repertoire. Generation probabilities in a later analysis came from a VDJ recombination model fitted to out-of-frame rearrangements, and those results were checked against IGoR. In a later analysis, TCR-TCR, TCR-HLA and TCR-CMV co-occurrence was scored with hypergeometric tests, and a repertoire-size bias correction was applied to TCR pairs. To estimate false discovery rates, a later analysis permuted the HLA or CMV assignments 20 times. In a later analysis, co-occurring TCRs were grouped using DBSCAN, and TCRdist sequence similarity was added for clustering within HLA-allele-positive subsets. For co-occurrence clustering, repertoires with fewer than 30,000 or more than 120,000 public chains were excluded, along with roughly five repertoires with anomalous nucleotide sharing. TCRdb took this table from immuneACCESS and kept in-frame rearrangements with V and J called. Such tables lack part of the clones; where checked against another copy, unresolved V genes explain under half of the gap, and the rest is unexplained. That table supplies the V and J calls and clone size; D and trimming were determined from the DNA. The sample yields 90,000 to 100,000 clones; 65% to 85% were counted once. Around a fifth of the sample is in the top ten clones.

This clone was observed a handful of times. What this receptor recognizes is not known. Nothing much larger sits one base from this clone, and base qualities are not available. Broad study findings and their caveats: The classifier was reported to diagnose cytomegalovirus status with high specificity and sensitivity in both the original and validation cohorts. A later analysis found that most CMV-associated TCR beta chains appeared HLA-restricted, with HLA associations seemingly driven largely by CMV exposure. This cohort had only TCR beta chains sequenced, and the lack of alpha or paired-chain data limited which features could be detected. V-gene and J-gene trimming of TCR beta chains was associated with a missense DCLRE1C variant in a later genetic analysis, and the association was replicated in an independent cohort. Sequencing depth was assumed to be roughly uniform across donors in the presence/absence analyses, though that assumption may not hold. Most TCR sequences were seen in very few donors, while some public TCRs were found in many individuals. The sequencing pipeline was judged likely to have produced a cluster of highly shared sequence variants as a technical artifact. Compared with equally common non-associated chains, HLA-associated TCR beta chains in a later analysis were more clonally expanded and had lower generation probabilities. The earlier analysis of nearly 600 of the donors excluded some 16 rarely observed V segments, including chromosome 9 orphons, because counts were too low. According to a later analysis, parvovirus B19, influenza, CMV and Epstein-Barr virus appeared linked to several top co-occurrence clusters. Broadly in line with IMGT annotations, most TCR beta V segments showed up in productive rearrangements about 87% or about 30% of the time in an earlier analysis of around 550 of the donors. Specific HLA alleles were associated with 15,000 to 20,000 TCR beta sequences at a false discovery rate of 0.05 in a later analysis. The study listed approximately 150 TCR beta chains as associated with cytomegalovirus. Because some donors lacked HLA typing at each locus, the association tests relied only on the typed subset. Linkage disequilibrium might explain the correlated functional status among segregating V segments, but an unknown experimental factor could not be ruled out. Immune exposure information for the cohort was limited to CMV serostatus. A further reported finding was that TCR beta sequences accurately predicted the HLA-A and HLA-B alleles for most subjects in the first cohort. When HLA alleles, especially DR and DQ, strongly co-occurred, TCR associations were difficult to assign to individual alleles. The 87-base-pair reads could not distinguish some IMGT-functional V segments, including TRBV6-2 and TRBV6-3, so those segments were excluded. In a later genetic analysis, fewer N-insertions in productive TCRs were reported among donors in an Asian-associated ancestry cluster than the approximately 670-donor mean. According to a later analysis, TCR association rates differed among HLA loci, with DRB1 alleles showing the most associated TCRs and HLA-C alleles showing the fewest. In vitro tests confirmed that a few of the cytomegalovirus-associated TCR beta chains recognize cytomegalovirus antigens. According to the authors, the approach could potentially be generalized to other disease states and immunological phenotypes.

Sequenced input: PBMCs. The rearrangement joined TRBV29-1 to TRBJ2-7, with TRBD1 identical over 7 junction bases. The TCR was taken from a woman aged 55 to 70 in good health and CMV-seropositive. The CDR3 in this case is CSGSTGYYEQYF. The nucleotide sequence is given as TGCAGCGGATCGACAGGGTACTACGAGCAGTACTTC.